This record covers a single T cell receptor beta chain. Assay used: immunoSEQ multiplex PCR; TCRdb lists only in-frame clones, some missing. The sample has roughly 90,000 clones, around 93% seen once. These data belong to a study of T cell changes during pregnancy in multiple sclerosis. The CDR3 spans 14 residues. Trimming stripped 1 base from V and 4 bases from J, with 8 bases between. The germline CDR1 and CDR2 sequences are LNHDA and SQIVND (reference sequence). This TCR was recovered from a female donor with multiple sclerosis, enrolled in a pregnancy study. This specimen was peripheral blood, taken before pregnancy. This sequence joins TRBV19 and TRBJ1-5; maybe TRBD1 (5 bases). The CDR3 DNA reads TGTGCCAGTAGTATAGTAGGGGTTAATCAGCCCCAGCATTTT. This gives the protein CASSIVGVNQPQHF.